The clone carrying this T cell receptor beta chain has a count of ten or more. This specimen belongs to a study of T cells in Graves' hyperthyroidism and ophthalmopathy. The investigators amplified TCR beta CDR3 regions from RNA transcripts. An initial round of RT-PCR targeting the TCR CDR3 relied on the HTBI primer set. One entry per CDR3 protein, called by TCRdb with MiXCR from the multiplex PCR reads. The top ten clones hold under 35% of a sample with some 250,000 distinct CDR3 sequences, 13% to 15% of them seen once. Researchers barred patients who had uncontrolled infection, other autoimmune disease, pregnancy or lactation. Trimming took 5 bases from V and 6 from J, leaving 14 bases between them. Germline loops: CDR1 MGHDK, CDR2 SYGVNS. CDR3 length: 13 amino acids.

This chain connects TRBV25-1 to TRBJ2-7; weak D call: TRBD2 (6 bases). The sample comprised blood. The TCR sequence derives from a woman aged 45-65 years with Graves' hyperthyroidism that later progressed to Graves' ophthalmopathy. The CDR3 is CASSLGGQGEQYF. The DNA of the CDR3 is TGTGCCAGCAGTCTGGGGGGTCAGGGCGAGCAGTACTTC.